This T cell receptor (beta chain) appears in the sequencing data of a study of blood T cell repertoires in COVID-19. The assay was immunoSEQ multiplex PCR, and TCRdb's table has in-frame clones only and misses some. This sample carries 150,000 or so clones, around 83% of them seen once, and the ten largest clones take around 5%. V lost 0 bases, J lost 2 bases, and 6 bases stayed unmatched. Germline V CDR1 and CDR2: MNHEY, SVGAGI. The CDR3 consists of 16 residues. The sequence was obtained from a woman between 45 and 65 years old with COVID-19, enrolled during active disease. The chain carries TRBV6-5 and TRBJ2-7; 8 positions agree with TRBD1. Specimen: peripheral blood. CDR3 in DNA: TGTGCCAGCAGTTACTCTTCCGGGACAGGTACCTACGAGCAGTACTTC. Amino acids: CASSYSSGTGTYEQYF.